These 13 T cell receptor beta chains came from one sample sequenced in a study of cytomegalovirus exposure and HLA in healthy donors. Measured with immunoSEQ multiplex PCR; TCRdb has only the in-frame clones, and not every one. Of 200,000 to 300,000 clones detected, 90% appear once; the ten largest clones hold around 3.1%. The specimen sequenced was PBMCs. These receptors were collected from a woman in her thirties in good health and CMV-seronegative.

The CDR3 DNA sequence: TGCGCCAGCAGCTCCAGGGGCGCGGGCGAAAAACTGTTTTTT. Protein sequence: CASSSRGAGEKLFF. This chain links TRBV5-1 with TRBJ1-4, with D possibly being TRBD1 (6 bases). V lost 3 bases to trimming and J lost 8 bases, with 14 bases between them. The CDR3 covers 14 residues. CDR1 is SGHRS and CDR2 is YFSETQ in the germline V gene. Supplemented by reference TRBV5-1 and TRBJ1-4, the full variable domain reads KAGVTQTPRYLIKTRGQQVTLSCSPISGHRSVSWYQQTPGQGLQFLFEYFSETQRNKGNFPGRFSGRQFSNSRSEMNVSTLELGDSALYLCASSSRGAGEKLFFGSGTQLSVL.

The chain couples TRBV6-5 to TRBJ2-2; TRBD2 matches at 9 bases. The ends lost 4 bases at V and 5 bases at J; junction bases unmatched: 2. CDR1 and CDR2 (germline): MNHEY, SVGAGI. CDR3 size: 14 residues. The CDR3 DNA reads TGTGCCAGCAGTTTTAGCGGGAGAACCGGGGAGCTGTTTTTT. Protein sequence: CASSFSGRTGELFF.

The gene calls are TRBV7-9 and TRBJ1-5; 7 bases match TRBD1. Trimming removed 3 bases from V and 0 bases from J; junction bases left unmatched: 2. This CDR3 spans 15 amino acids. CDR1 and CDR2 from the germline V gene are SEHNR and FQNEAQ (reference sequence). DNA of the CDR3: TGTGCCAGCAGCTTGGGACAGACTAGCAATCAGCCCCAGCATTTT. Protein product: CASSLGQTSNQPQHF.

CDR3 sequence reads: CASSAGLAGRTDTQYF. The CDR3, as DNA: TGTGCCAGCAGCGCCGGACTAGCGGGGCGCACAGATACGCAGTATTTT. The chain combines TRBV7-2 with TRBJ2-3; 12 nucleotides agree with TRBD2. This CDR3 comprises 16 residues. From germline, CDR1 is SGHTA and CDR2 FQGNSA. The junction had 4 bases not matched to a gene; V was cut back by 5 bases and J by 1 base. Combining the CDR3 with reference TRBV7-2 and TRBJ2-3 gives the whole variable domain GAGVSQSPSNKVTEKGKDVELRCDPISGHTALYWYRQSLGQGLEFLIYFQGNSAPDKSGLPSDRFSAERTGGSVSTLTIQRTQQEDSAVYLCASSAGLAGRTDTQYFGPGTRLTVL.

The chain is built from TRBV4-3 and TRBJ2-7; maybe TRBD1 (5 bases). CDR1 is LGHNA and CDR2 is YSLEER in the germline V gene. The CDR3 is made up of 15 amino acids. The V end lost 0 bases, the J end lost 3 bases, and 12 bases lay between the germline ends. CDR3 sequence (DNA): TGCGCCAGCAGCCAAGATCCAGGAAGGGGCTACGAGCAGTACTTC. Translation: CASSQDPGRGYEQYF.

This clone appeared a single time. The rearrangement joins TRBV29-1 to TRBJ2-1, with D possibly TRBD1 on 6 matching bases. Germline CDR1 SQVTM, CDR2 ANQGSEA. The germline V and J ends were trimmed by 1 base and 4 bases, with 14 bases remaining between them. This CDR3 has 15 residues. The CDR3 nucleotides are TGCAGCGTTGAAGGGGGAAGGGGGACATACAATGAGCAGTTCTTC. It encodes CSVEGGRGTYNEQFF.

The V gene is TRBV28, the J gene TRBJ2-7; 12 bases match TRBD2. In germline, CDR1 is MDHEN, CDR2 SYDVKM. Germline trimming cut 9 bases from V and 3 bases from J; bases unmatched to any gene: 3. The CDR3 length is 13 residues. The CDR3 DNA reads TGTGCCAGTAGACTAGCGGGAGTCTACGAGCAGTACTTC. Translated, it gives CASRLAGVYEQYF.

The rearrangement joins TRBV6-6 to TRBJ2-1; the match to TRBD2 covers 8 bases. CDR3 size: 14 residues. The V segment lost 2 bases and the J segment 7 bases; nucleotides outside the gene matches: 4. In germline, CDR1 is MNHNY, CDR2 SVGAGI (reference sequence). The CDR3 region has the DNA TGTGCCAGCAGTTACGGGGGGACTAGGAATGAGCAGTTCTTC. Protein: CASSYGGTRNEQFF.

This clone came up once. The gene calls are TRBV2 and TRBJ2-3; 9 bases are shared with TRBD1. The CDR3 has 14 amino acids. The V segment lost 10 bases and the J segment 1 base; nucleotides outside the gene matches: 6. The germline gives CDR1 SNHLY, CDR2 FYNNEI. The CDR3 nucleotides read TGTGCCACGTACAGGGGGCTGGGCACAGATACGCAGTATTTT. This gives the protein CATYRGLGTDTQYF.

This chain uses TRBV21-1 with TRBJ2-1; the table's D call, TRBD1, was not checked against the DNA. TRBV21-1 is a known pseudogene. The CDR3 loop spans 17 amino acids. As DNA, the CDR3 is TGTGCCAGCAGCAAAAGGGGGACAGACCTAAACTACAATGAGCAGTTCTTC. Protein product: CASSKRGTDLNYNEQFF.

This clone was observed a single time. CDR3 amino acids: CASPRVGTGELFF. CDR3 DNA sequence: TGTGCCAGCCCCCGGGTGGGAACCGGGGAGCTGTTTTTT. The chain couples TRBV7-9 to TRBJ2-2; D is unclear. The CDR3 runs 13 residues. Germline V gene lookup returns CDR1 SEHNR and CDR2 FQNEAQ (reference sequence). V shed 8 bases and J shed 5 bases, with 12 bases lying between them. Together with reference TRBV7-9 and TRBJ2-2, the CDR3 gives the full variable domain: DTGVSQNPRHKITKRGQNVTFRCDPISEHNRLYWYRQTLGQGPEFLTYFQNEAQLEKSRLLSDRFSAERPKGSFSTLEIQRTEQGDSAMYLCASPRVGTGELFFGEGSRLTVL.

This clone was observed at least ten times. V usage is TRBV6-5 and J usage is TRBJ2-2; 7 positions agree with TRBD2. There are 15 residues in the CDR3. V shed 5 bases and J 5 bases; nucleotides not matched to a gene: 8. Germline values: CDR1 MNHEY, CDR2 SVGAGI. This CDR3 is CASSTTSEVTGELFF. The CDR3 nucleotides read TGTGCCAGCAGTACTACTAGCGAAGTAACCGGGGAGCTGTTTTTT.

The chain uses TRBV6-5 and TRBJ1-5; the match to TRBD1 covers 9 bases. There are 16 residues in the CDR3. Germline V CDR1 and CDR2: MNHEY, SVGAGI. The V segment lost 0 bases and the J segment 5 bases; nucleotides outside the gene matches: 5. The CDR3 here is CASSYSRTGAYQPQHF. CDR3 sequence (DNA): TGTGCCAGCAGTTACTCTCGGACAGGGGCTTATCAGCCCCAGCATTTT.